The 18 T cell receptor beta chains listed next were all sequenced from one sample in a study of T cells after yellow fever vaccination. TCRdb re-called the 5' RACE reads through MiXCR, storing one row per CDR3 protein. The table includes about 220,000 distinct CDR3 sequences, more than 3% detected once. The specimen was CD4+ T cells sorted from PBMCs, collected 10 days after the yellow fever booster vaccination. Source of these receptors: a man between 18 and 35 years old who received the YFV17D yellow fever vaccine.

This clonotype has at least ten counts. The chain has TRBV20-1 and TRBJ2-1, with 10 bases lining up with TRBD1. J was trimmed by 7 bases and V by 6 bases; bases with no gene match: 6. Germline lookup yields CDR1 DFQATT and CDR2 SNEGSKA (reference sequence). CDR3 length: 13 amino acids. CDR3 DNA sequence: TGCAGTGCGCCGAGACAGGGGGCGAATGAGCAGTTCTTC. It encodes CSAPRQGANEQFF.

This clonotype was detected ten times or more. This chain connects TRBV5-1 to TRBJ2-3, with D tentatively TRBD1 (7 bases). V dropped 2 bases and J dropped 0 bases, with 13 bases sitting between them. The CDR3 runs 16 residues. The germline V gene has CDR1 SGHRS and CDR2 YFSETQ. The CDR3 loop reads CASSFSTGTSTDTQYF. The DNA for the CDR3 is TGCGCCAGCAGCTTCTCGACAGGGACTAGCACAGATACGCAGTATTTT.

The chain links TRBV18 to TRBJ1-5, with TRBD1 identical over 9 bases. CDR1 KGHSH and CDR2 LQKENI come from the germline V gene. The CDR3 contains 16 residues. Trimming took 5 bases from V and 6 from J; bases not matched to a gene: 11. DNA of the CDR3: TGTGCCAGCTCAGGAGGGACAGGGCGTGAGGGTCAGCCCCAGCATTTT. It encodes CASSGGTGREGQPQHF.

This clonotype showed up many times. The chain joins TRBV4-3 to TRBJ2-2; 11 bases are a match to TRBD2. The V gene's germline CDR1 is LGHNA and CDR2 YSLEER. The CDR3 has 18 amino acids. V lost 2 bases to trimming and J lost 7 bases; unmatched junction nucleotides: 12. The CDR3 sequence is CASSQITGTSGGGGELFF. CDR3 bases: TGCGCCAGCAGCCAAATTACTGGGACTAGCGGCGGTGGCGGGGAGCTGTTTTTT.

V usage is TRBV5-4 and J usage is TRBJ1-3; D ambiguous. The CDR3 runs to 14 residues. In germline, CDR1 is SGHNT, CDR2 YYREEE (reference sequence). V gave up 2 bases and J gave up 4 bases, with 10 bases separating them. The CDR3 sequence: CASSFRERGNTIYF. DNA for the CDR3: TGTGCCAGCAGCTTCCGGGAACGAGGAAACACCATATATTTT.

This clonotype appeared many times. The chain links TRBV7-3 to TRBJ2-2, with TRBD2 as a possible D gene (6 bases). V was shortened by 1 base and J by 6 bases, with 12 bases between the two germline ends. The V gene's germline CDR1 is SGHTA and CDR2 FQGTGA. The CDR3 extends over 15 amino acids. The CDR3 DNA sequence: TGTGCCAGCAGCTTAAATCGGCGGGGACCCGGGGAGCTGTTTTTT. It is translated as CASSLNRRGPGELFF. The complete variable domain, with remaining parts taken from reference TRBV7-3 and TRBJ2-2, reads GAGVSQTPSNKVTEKGKYVELRCDPISGHTALYWYRQSLGQGPEFLIYFQGTGAADDSGLPNDRFFAVRPEGSVSTLKIQRTERGDSAVYLCASSLNRRGPGELFFGEGSRLTVL.

This clonotype was picked up many times. The rearrangement uses TRBV3-1 and TRBJ2-7, with 8 bases lining up with TRBD2. V gave up 1 base and J gave up 6 bases; unmatched junction bases: 11. Germline CDR1 is LGHDT and CDR2 is YNNKEL (reference sequence). The length of the CDR3 is 16 residues. CDR3 DNA: TGTGCCAGCAGCCAAGGGATAGCGGGCCTAGCGGGCGAGCAGTACTTC. Protein product: CASSQGIAGLAGEQYF.

This clonotype was counted only a few times. J is TRBJ1-1 and V is TRBV7-2; 8 positions match TRBD1. Germline loops: CDR1 SGHTA, CDR2 FQGNSA. V shed 5 bases, J shed 7 bases, and the junction held 9 bases outside the gene matches. This CDR3 is built from 14 residues. This chain's CDR3 is CASSPSGTGLEAFF. The DNA for the CDR3 is TGTGCCAGCAGCCCGTCTGGGACAGGCCTTGAAGCTTTCTTT.

Ten or more counts support this clonotype. The chain employs TRBV11-2 and TRBJ1-2; the D is unclear. Germline V gene data show CDR1 as SGHAT and CDR2 as FQNNGV. V lost 2 bases and J lost 8, with 15 bases in between. This CDR3 is 14 amino acids long. This CDR3 is CASSLLGRKDGYTF. The CDR3 nucleotides are TGTGCCAGCAGCTTATTGGGGAGGAAGGACGGCTACACCTTC. Supplemented by reference TRBV11-2 and TRBJ1-2, the full variable domain reads EAGVAQSPRYKIIEKRQSVAFWCNPISGHATLYWYQQILGQGPKLLIQFQNNGVVDDSQLPKDRFSAERLKGVDSTLKIQPAKLEDSAVYLCASSLLGRKDGYTFGSGTRLTVV.

This chain joins TRBV18 and TRBJ2-7, with 10 bases fitting TRBD1. Germline CDR1 and CDR2: KGHSH and LQKENI. This CDR3 comprises 14 residues. The trim removed 6 bases at V and 6 bases at J, leaving 8 bases unmatched. The CDR3 is CASSSGTGATEQYF. The CDR3 DNA reads TGTGCCAGCTCTTCCGGGACAGGGGCAACCGAGCAGTACTTC.

This clonotype was seen ten or more times. The chain uses TRBV7-8 and TRBJ2-4, with 9 bases that match TRBD2. Germline CDR1 and CDR2: SGHVS and FQNEAQ. The CDR3 covers 16 residues. V lost 3 bases, J lost 2 bases, and 5 bases stayed unmatched. CDR3: CASSFGLAGSKNIQYF. CDR3 DNA sequence: TGTGCCAGCAGCTTTGGGCTAGCGGGATCCAAAAACATTCAGTACTTC.

The rearrangement uses TRBV29-1 and TRBJ2-3; possible D gene TRBD2, 6 bases. Trimming cost V 7 bases and J 2 bases, with 10 bases left between them. The germline gives CDR1 SQVTM, CDR2 ANQGSEA. This CDR3 comprises 12 residues. The CDR3 protein is CSAGGATDTQYF. The CDR3 region has the DNA TGCAGCGCTGGAGGGGCCACAGATACGCAGTATTTT.

This clonotype was detected many times. CDR3: CASSQGRAGSPDTQYF. The CDR3 nucleotides are TGCGCCAGCAGCCAAGGTCGAGCGGGGTCTCCAGATACGCAGTATTTT. J is TRBJ2-3 and V is TRBV4-3; 7 bases agree with TRBD2. The CDR3 runs 16 residues. CDR1 is LGHNA and CDR2 is YSLEER in the germline V gene. J was trimmed by 4 bases and V by 1 base; bases with no gene match: 8.

On this clonotype: The CDR3 does not end in the conserved phenylalanine or tryptophan, so this is likely a read error. V usage is TRBV4-3 and J usage is TRBJ2-7; the D gene is possibly TRBD2 (7 bases). Germline V gene lookup returns CDR1 LGHNA and CDR2 YSLEER. The CDR3 loop spans 18 amino acids. Deletions cut 0 bases from V and 0 bases from J, with 18 bases between. CDR3 in amino acids: CASSQDRRRGPFSYEQYL. Written as DNA, the CDR3 is TGCGCCAGCAGCCAAGATCGAAGGCGGGGGCCCTTCTCCTACGAGCAGTACTTA.

This clonotype was recorded at least ten times. The genes are TRBV20-1 and TRBJ1-2; 10 bases align to TRBD1. From germline, CDR1 is DFQATT and CDR2 SNEGSKA (reference sequence). The ends lost 4 bases at V and 3 bases at J; junction bases unmatched: 5. The CDR3 has 14 amino acids. The CDR3 here is CSATGTGDHYGYTF. The CDR3 bases are TGCAGTGCTACTGGGACAGGGGACCACTATGGCTACACCTTC.

This clonotype appeared a few times. The rearrangement links TRBV3-1 to TRBJ1-4, with a tentative D call TRBD1 (6 bases). The CDR3 covers 15 residues. V was pared by 4 bases and J by 8 bases, with 17 bases between. Germline loops: CDR1 LGHDT, CDR2 YNNKEL (reference sequence). The CDR3 DNA follows: TGTGCCAGCAGCCGCTCCGAGGGGGGGTGGGAAAAACTGTTTTTT. It translates to CASSRSEGGWEKLFF.

This clonotype has only a few counts. The genes are TRBV24-1 and TRBJ1-1, with D unresolved. CDR1 and CDR2 from the germline V gene are KGHDR and SFDVKD. Trimming took 4 bases from V and 7 from J, leaving 12 bases between them. The CDR3 is 13 amino acids. This CDR3 reads CATSDYYGYEAFF. Written as DNA, the CDR3 is TGTGCCACCAGTGACTACTACGGGTATGAAGCTTTCTTT.

This clonotype was seen a few times. The chain employs TRBV5-1 and TRBJ2-7; maybe TRBD1 (5 bases). Germline V gene sequence: CDR1 SGHRS, CDR2 YFSETQ. The CDR3 loop spans 16 amino acids. V lost 0 bases, J lost 3 bases, and 16 bases lay in between. CDR3 in amino acids: CASSLAFFRDCYEQYV. CDR3 sequence (DNA): TGCGCCAGCAGCTTGGCGTTTTTCAGGGATTGCTACGAGCAGTACGTC.